A selection of T cell receptor beta chains follows, all from one sample in a study of T cells expressing NK-cell markers. Following a re-call of the 5' RACE reads, TCRdb has one entry per CDR3 protein and lacks DNA. Seen in this sample are 400,000 to 550,000 distinct CDR3 sequences; the ten most common clones hold approximately 6.8%. The sequenced sample consisted of blood T cells: a sorted CD56 or NKG2C T cell subset, CD4+ or CD8+ T cells, or bulk PBMC T cells (not recorded which). The receptors derive from a woman between 18 and 75 years old in good health. Each CDR3 is given with its conserved first and last residue.

CDR3,V,J
CATSLPSSGANVLTF,TRBV15,TRBJ2-6
CASSGLAGANEQFF,TRBV6-4,TRBJ2-1
CASSQDRGGRVYEQYF,TRBV3-1,TRBJ2-7
CASSLRGGGSMDEQFF,TRBV6-4,TRBJ2-1
CSVVGTGSETNYGYTF,TRBV29-1,TRBJ1-2
CASSLDRGYTDTQYF,TRBV7-9,TRBJ2-3
CASSPQIQRDLYNEQFF,TRBV12-3/TRBV12-4,TRBJ2-1
CSAGWDPNTEAFF,TRBV20-1,TRBJ1-1
CATSGDRQETQYF,TRBV15,TRBJ2-5
CATSRDKPSNQPQHF,TRBV10-3,TRBJ1-5